These 25 T cell receptor beta chains came from one sample sequenced in a study of blood T cell repertoires in COVID-19. Profiling relied on immunoSEQ multiplex PCR, and the TCRdb table lists in-frame clones only, not all of them. Of over 150,000 clones in the sample, 80% to 85% were seen once. Sequencing was done on a sample of peripheral blood. The receptors here all came from a woman in her 40s with COVID-19, enrolled during active disease.

This rearrangement joins TRBV2 to TRBJ1-5; TRBD1 matches 8 bases. Germline V gives CDR1 SNHLY, CDR2 FYNNEI. This CDR3 has 18 amino acids. Losses at the gene ends were 2 bases for V and 0 bases for J; bases not matched to a gene: 9. CDR3 region: CASSERGTGHYSNQPQHF. The CDR3 DNA is TGTGCCAGCAGTGAAAGAGGGACAGGACACTATAGCAATCAGCCCCAGCATTTT.

V usage is TRBV10-3 and J usage is TRBJ1-1; D not certain. V was trimmed by 0 bases and J by 4 bases, leaving 12 bases between them. CDR1 is ENHRY, CDR2 SYGVKD, per germline. The CDR3 has 15 residues. In DNA form, the CDR3 reads TGTGCCATCAGTGAGTCTAAGGGAGTGGCCACTGAAGCTTTCTTT. Protein product: CAISESKGVATEAFF.

The V call is TRBV5-1, the J call TRBJ1-1; TRBD1 matches 7 bases. Germline values: CDR1 SGHRS, CDR2 YFSETQ. V gave up 2 bases and J gave up 5 bases; unmatched junction bases: 9. The CDR3 consists of 15 residues. CDR3 sequence (DNA): TGCGCCAGCAGCTTCTTAGGGGGCGCGGGGACTGAAGCTTTCTTT. Its translation: CASSFLGGAGTEAFF.

In DNA form, the CDR3 reads TGTGCCAGTAGTGCGCGGGACAGGGATCAGCCCCAGCATTTT. Translating gives CASSARDRDQPQHF. This chain uses TRBV19 with TRBJ1-5; TRBD1 agrees at 9 bases. This CDR3 has 14 residues. V trimming: 5 bases; J trimming: 5 bases; junction bases outside the gene matches: 4. CDR1 LNHDA and CDR2 SQIVND come from the germline V gene (reference sequence).

The J gene is TRBJ2-5, the V gene TRBV11-2; 11 bases fit TRBD2. The CDR3 is made up of 15 amino acids. Germline lookup yields CDR1 SGHAT and CDR2 FQNNGV. V was clipped by 5 bases and J by 5 bases; unmatched bases: 7. The CDR3 nucleotides read TGTGCCAGCAGCCCCACCGGGACTAGCGGTGAGACCCAGTACTTC. It yields the protein CASSPTGTSGETQYF.

This chain links TRBV5-1 with TRBJ1-4; unclear D gene. Germline V CDR1 and CDR2: SGHRS, YFSETQ. V was clipped by 0 bases and J by 8 bases, with 20 bases between them. The CDR3 consists of 17 residues. The CDR3 DNA reads as TGCGCCAGCAGCTTGGGCCCCCCTACGGGGAATCGGGAAAAACTGTTTTTT. It encodes CASSLGPPTGNREKLFF. Looking up the rest from reference TRBV5-1 and TRBJ1-4 gives the full variable domain: KAGVTQTPRYLIKTRGQQVTLSCSPISGHRSVSWYQQTPGQGLQFLFEYFSETQRNKGNFPGRFSGRQFSNSRSEMNVSTLELGDSALYLCASSLGPPTGNREKLFFGSGTQLSVL.

The chain is built from TRBV28 and TRBJ1-5; D is perhaps TRBD1 (5 bases). V was clipped by 4 bases and J by 1 base, with 17 bases between them. In germline, CDR1 is MDHEN, CDR2 SYDVKM. This CDR3 contains 17 residues. The CDR3 sequence: CASSSWGGQGSNQPQHF. Here the CDR3 DNA reads TGTGCCAGCAGTTCCTGGGGGGGTCAAGGGAGCAATCAGCCCCAGCATTTT.

This clone came up a few times. The chain links TRBV3-1 (or the pseudogene TRBV3-2) to TRBJ1-1; 7 nucleotides align to TRBD1. CDR1 and CDR2 from the germline V gene are LGHDT and YNNKEL (reference sequence). V was clipped by 6 bases and J by 1 base; unmatched bases: 8. This CDR3 comprises 15 residues. CDR3 sequence: CASRIDRAPNTEAFF. The DNA for the CDR3 is TGTGCCAGCAGAATCGACAGGGCGCCGAACACTGAAGCTTTCTTT.

This clone was recorded once. This chain connects TRBV6-1 to TRBJ2-1, with TRBD1 as a possible D gene (5 bases). V was cut by 0 bases and J by 4 bases, with 10 bases left in between. The CDR3 contains 15 residues. The germline CDR1 and CDR2 sequences are MNHNS and SASEGT. The CDR3 DNA follows: TGTGCCAGCAGTGAAGCGAGCGCAGGGTACAATGAGCAGTTCTTC. Protein sequence: CASSEASAGYNEQFF.

In DNA, the CDR3 is TGCGCCAGCAGCCAAGACGGGAACTATGGCTACACCTTC. This sequence encodes CASSQDGNYGYTF. The V call is TRBV4-1, the J call TRBJ1-2; D remains ambiguous. The CDR3 is 13 amino acids. CDR1 is MGHRA, CDR2 YSYEKL, per germline. The V gene lost 0 bases and the J gene lost 2 bases, with 4 bases spanning the gap.

The chain employs TRBV28 and TRBJ1-2, with TRBD1 matching 9 bases. Per the germline V gene, CDR1 is MDHEN and CDR2 is SYDVKM. Trimming took 6 bases from V and 6 from J; bases not matched to a gene: 11. CDR3 length: 15 residues. The CDR3 DNA reads as TGTGCCAGCAGCTCCGGGACAGGGATCTTGAATGGCTACACCTTC. Amino acid sequence: CASSSGTGILNGYTF.

The V gene is TRBV7-9, the J gene TRBJ1-2, with D possibly being TRBD1 (5 bases). The CDR3 length is 13 residues. Deletions cut 4 bases from V and 3 bases from J, with 9 bases between. Germline lookup yields CDR1 SEHNR and CDR2 FQNEAQ (reference sequence). The CDR3 sequence is CASSSGQDYGYTF. The CDR3 nucleotides read TGTGCCAGCAGCTCTGGACAAGACTATGGCTACACCTTC.

The chain carries TRBV13 and TRBJ2-3; a possible D gene is TRBD2 (6 bases). Germline V gives CDR1 PRHDT, CDR2 FYEKMQ (reference sequence). This CDR3 spans 17 amino acids. V was shortened by 6 bases and J by 5 bases, with 24 bases between the two germline ends. In nucleotides, the CDR3 is TGTGCCAGCAGTCAGGTGGGCGGGACCCCCCTCGGAGATACGCAGTATTTT. Translating it yields CASSQVGGTPLGDTQYF.

The rearrangement links TRBV6-5 to TRBJ2-7; 10 bases map to TRBD2. Germline assignment: CDR1 MNHEY and CDR2 SVGAGI. After removal of 7 bases from V and 1 base from J, the junction contained 1 base not matched to a gene. The CDR3 sequence is 13 residues long. CDR3 in amino acids: CASTSGRSYEQYF. CDR3 DNA sequence: TGTGCCAGCACTAGCGGGAGATCCTACGAGCAGTACTTC.

This clone was seen ten or more times. The rearrangement uses TRBV27 and TRBJ1-4; 9 bases align to TRBD1. The CDR3 consists of 19 residues. Germline trimming cut 6 bases from V and 1 base from J; bases unmatched to any gene: 15. Germline lookup yields CDR1 MNHEY and CDR2 SMNVEV (reference sequence). CDR3 nucleotides: TGTGCCAGCAGGAGGACAGGGGCATCTTTAAGACGAACTAATGAAAAACTGTTTTTT. It encodes CASRRTGASLRRTNEKLFF. Drawing the rest from reference TRBV27 and TRBJ1-4, the complete variable domain is EAQVTQNPRYLITVTGKKLTVTCSQNMNHEYMSWYRQDPGLGLRQIYYSMNVEVTDKGDVPEGYKVSRKEKRNFPLILESPSPNQTSLYFCASRRTGASLRRTNEKLFFGSGTQLSVL.

V gene TRBV24-1 combines with J gene TRBJ2-5, with D possibly matching TRBD1 (6 bases). From germline, CDR1 is KGHDR and CDR2 SFDVKD. This CDR3 comprises 15 residues. V gave up 4 bases and J gave up 6 bases, with 17 bases separating them. The CDR3 nucleotides are TGTGCCACCAGTGACCGTAAACAGGGAGAGCAGACCCAGTACTTC. Its protein is CATSDRKQGEQTQYF.

The chain uses TRBV28 and TRBJ1-2; weak D call: TRBD1 (6 bases). Trimming pared 0 bases from V and 4 bases from J, leaving 9 bases between. The CDR3 is 14 amino acids. In germline, CDR1 is MDHEN, CDR2 SYDVKM. CDR3 amino acids: CASSLWGQRYGYTF. The CDR3 nucleotides are TGTGCCAGCAGTTTATGGGGACAACGCTATGGCTACACCTTC.

This clone was seen repeatedly, ten times or more. V usage is TRBV6-6 and J usage is TRBJ2-7; 9 bases fit TRBD2. CDR1 and CDR2 (germline): MNHNY, SVGAGI (reference sequence). The CDR3 runs to 16 residues. The V and J ends lost 5 bases and 4 bases, in that order; junction bases with no gene match: 12. The CDR3 reads CASSQSRAGGRYEQYF. The DNA for the CDR3 is TGTGCCAGCAGTCAGTCCCGTGCGGGGGGGCGGTACGAGCAGTACTTC.

This rearrangement joins TRBV5-1 to TRBJ2-7; weak D call: TRBD1 (6 bases). CDR3 length: 13 residues. Trimming removed 5 bases at V and 5 bases at J, with 14 bases between. Germline V gene data show CDR1 as SGHRS and CDR2 as YFSETQ. CDR3 residues: CASSTGQHNEQYF. The DNA for the CDR3 is TGCGCCAGCAGTACCGGACAGCACAACGAGCAGTACTTC.

This clone was picked up a small number of times. The CDR3 DNA reads TGTGCCAGTAGTATAGCCTTGGGGACTAGCGGGAGGCAGTTCTTC. As protein: CASSIALGTSGRQFF. The V gene is TRBV19, the J gene TRBJ2-1, with 14 positions matching TRBD2. Germline-derived CDR1 and CDR2 are LNHDA and SQIVND (reference sequence). J was trimmed by 12 bases and V by 1 base; bases with no gene match: 5. The CDR3 covers 15 residues.

The V and J genes are TRBV19 and TRBJ1-5, with TRBD1 matching over 7 bases. V lost 5 bases to trimming and J lost 5 bases; unmatched junction nucleotides: 9. The CDR3 runs to 15 residues. Germline values: CDR1 LNHDA, CDR2 SQIVND (reference sequence). This CDR3 reads CASSVTGAADQPQHF. CDR3 DNA: TGTGCCAGTAGTGTAACAGGGGCGGCGGATCAGCCCCAGCATTTT.

The V call is TRBV6-5, the J call TRBJ2-2, with D perhaps matching TRBD2 (6 bases). The CDR3 runs 16 residues. V dropped 0 bases and J dropped 3 bases, with 11 bases sitting between them. The germline gives CDR1 MNHEY, CDR2 SVGAGI. DNA of the CDR3: TGTGCCAGCAGTTACTCACTAGCCGATTACACCGGGGAGCTGTTTTTT. As protein: CASSYSLADYTGELFF.

This clone was recorded once. The V gene is TRBV28, the J gene TRBJ1-6; D might be TRBD1 (5 bases). Germline lookup yields CDR1 MDHEN and CDR2 SYDVKM. The CDR3 loop spans 11 amino acids. The germline V and J ends were trimmed by 4 bases and 13 bases, with 8 bases remaining between them. The CDR3 DNA is TGTGCCAGCAGTTCGACAGCTCCCCTCCACTTT. Translated: CASSSTAPLHF.

The chain couples TRBV6-4 to TRBJ2-3; 9 bases fit TRBD2. After removal of 8 bases from V and 1 base from J, the junction contained 10 bases not matched to a gene. The germline V gene encodes CDR1 MRHNA and CDR2 SNTAGT. The CDR3 runs 16 residues. The CDR3 nucleotides are TGTGCCAGCGCTGGGGGGGCTAGCGGGGGCACAGATACGCAGTATTTT. Protein: CASAGGASGGTDTQYF.

The rearrangement joins TRBV10-3 to TRBJ2-4; maybe TRBD1 (6 bases). The germline V gene encodes CDR1 ENHRY and CDR2 SYGVKD. CDR3 size: 12 residues. The V end lost 2 bases, the J end lost 15 bases, and 14 bases lay between the germline ends. CDR3 in DNA: TGTGCCATCAGTGAGACCGGGACATATACGTACTTC. Translation: CAISETGTYTYF.